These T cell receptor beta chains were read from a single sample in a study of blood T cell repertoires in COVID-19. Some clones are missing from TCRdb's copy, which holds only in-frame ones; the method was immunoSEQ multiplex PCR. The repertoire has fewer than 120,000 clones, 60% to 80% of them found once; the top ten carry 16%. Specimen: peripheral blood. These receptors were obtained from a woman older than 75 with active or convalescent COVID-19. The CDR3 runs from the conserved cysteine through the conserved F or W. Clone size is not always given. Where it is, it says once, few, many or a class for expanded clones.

CDR3: CSAVRNEQFF
V: TRBV20-1
size: .
J: TRBJ2-1

CDR3: CASRPTGSWTEAFF
V: TRBV5-1
size: .
J: TRBJ1-1

CDR3: CASSLRPSGRAWETQYF
V: TRBV11-2
size: few
J: TRBJ2-5

CDR3: CASTRGVLSSYEQYF
V: TRBV11-2
size: few
J: TRBJ2-7

CDR3: CASSLDGRNTEAFF
V: TRBV5-6
size: .
J: TRBJ1-1

CDR3: CASSLGSSGYNEQFF
V: TRBV11-3
size: .
J: TRBJ2-1

CDR3: CASSPGGGETQYF
V: TRBV18
size: .
J: TRBJ2-5

CDR3: CASSQSGFDQPQHF
V: TRBV3-1/TRBV3-2
size: .
J: TRBJ1-5

CDR3: CASRGPGQGALTEQFF
V: TRBV5-4
size: .
J: TRBJ2-1

CDR3: CANSDLSTSGRGSSYNEQFF
V: TRBV24-1
size: many
J: TRBJ2-1

CDR3: CASNGWEMNTEAFF
V: TRBV2
size: once
J: TRBJ1-1

CDR3: CASSWAGGPREQYF
V: TRBV28
size: .
J: TRBJ2-7

CDR3: CSVEDHRGPYNEQFF
V: TRBV29-1
size: .
J: TRBJ2-1

CDR3: CASSFTGAKVEQYF
V: TRBV7-9
size: .
J: TRBJ2-7

CDR3: CSVQGIQETQYF
V: TRBV29-1
size: .
J: TRBJ2-5

CDR3: CASSQVEGRPQHF
V: TRBV3-1/TRBV3-2
size: .
J: TRBJ1-5

CDR3: CASSYPQSGELFF
V: TRBV6-6
size: .
J: TRBJ2-2

CDR3: CASRHREIMNTEAFF
V: TRBV28
size: .
J: TRBJ1-1

CDR3: CASSLRGAYGYTF
V: TRBV27
size: .
J: TRBJ1-2

CDR3: CASSTRGQGALQYF
V: TRBV11-1
size: .
J: TRBJ2-7

CDR3: CASSPRLGLSSYNEQFF
V: TRBV7-9
size: .
J: TRBJ2-1

CDR3: CASSQRGGNTIYF
V: TRBV3-1/TRBV3-2
size: .
J: TRBJ1-3

CDR3: CASNDGMAYEQYF
V: TRBV2
size: .
J: TRBJ2-7

CDR3: CASSPTRDTEAFF
V: TRBV18
size: .
J: TRBJ1-1

CDR3: CASSVVAASSTDTQYF
V: TRBV9
size: .
J: TRBJ2-3

CDR3: CASSPWLAGGGELFF
V: TRBV7-9
size: .
J: TRBJ2-2

CDR3: CASSLDRGGGQPQHF
V: TRBV6-5
size: .
J: TRBJ1-5

CDR3: CASSQTGGGEKLFF
V: TRBV5-1
size: .
J: TRBJ1-4

CDR3: CASSPAGGADYGYTF
V: TRBV18
size: .
J: TRBJ1-2

CDR3: CASSQVGLAQYNEQFF
V: TRBV4-1
size: .
J: TRBJ2-1

CDR3: CASSERLAGAGSEQFF
V: TRBV6-1
size: .
J: TRBJ2-1

CDR3: CSAFNYNEQFF
V: TRBV20-1
size: few
J: TRBJ2-1

CDR3: CASSPTAAYEQYF
V: TRBV18
size: .
J: TRBJ2-7

CDR3: CASSSGTGDTQYF
V: TRBV19
size: once
J: TRBJ2-3

CDR3: CASSPPGQGYEQYF
V: TRBV3-1/TRBV3-2
size: .
J: TRBJ2-7

CDR3: CASSPGTVYEQYF
V: TRBV3-1/TRBV3-2
size: few
J: TRBJ2-7

CDR3: CASSTNRVGGYTF
V: TRBV19
size: .
J: TRBJ1-2

CDR3: CASSPGQRNYGYTF
V: TRBV28
size: .
J: TRBJ1-2

CDR3: CASSNNRPLNGYTF
V: TRBV19
size: once
J: TRBJ1-2

CDR3: CASSAPDRVLHEQYF
V: TRBV19
size: .
J: TRBJ2-7

CDR3: CAISGTSGFSYNEQFF
V: TRBV10-3
size: .
J: TRBJ2-1

CDR3: CATSRDQGRNSPLHF
V: TRBV15
size: .
J: TRBJ1-6

CDR3: CASSRQGKKGYGYTF
V: TRBV4-3
size: .
J: TRBJ1-2

CDR3: CAWSVGLDRAGLYEQYF
V: TRBV30
size: .
J: TRBJ2-7

CDR3: CASSEKTSTDTQYF
V: TRBV5-4
size: .
J: TRBJ2-3

CDR3: CASSVAGFNSPLHF
V: TRBV9
size: .
J: TRBJ1-6

CDR3: CASSSSSGPNTGELFF
V: TRBV2
size: .
J: TRBJ2-2

CDR3: CASSQRAGGSYNEQFF
V: TRBV4-2
size: .
J: TRBJ2-1

CDR3: CASSESPRDRGDYGYTF
V: TRBV25-1
size: .
J: TRBJ1-2

CDR3: CASRPFGARWAFF
V: TRBV2
size: .
J: TRBJ1-1

CDR3: CASSFRQLNTEAFF
V: TRBV2
size: .
J: TRBJ1-1

CDR3: CASNRQYSNQPQHF
V: TRBV21-1
size: few
J: TRBJ1-5

CDR3: CASSHLESYEQYF
V: TRBV5-6
size: many
J: TRBJ2-7

CDR3: CASSRDRLYNEQFF
V: TRBV6-5
size: .
J: TRBJ2-1

CDR3: CASSLGLGQGEDTQYF
V: TRBV5-5
size: once
J: TRBJ2-3

CDR3: CASRQTGDSPLHF
V: TRBV2
size: .
J: TRBJ1-6

CDR3: CASSPGASGAIYNEQFF
V: TRBV19
size: .
J: TRBJ2-1

CDR3: CATSGGYGRRADTQYF
V: TRBV15
size: .
J: TRBJ2-3

CDR3: CASWGYSGRGGETQYF
V: TRBV27
size: .
J: TRBJ2-5

CDR3: CASRKYRDQPQHF
V: TRBV12-3/TRBV12-4
size: .
J: TRBJ1-5